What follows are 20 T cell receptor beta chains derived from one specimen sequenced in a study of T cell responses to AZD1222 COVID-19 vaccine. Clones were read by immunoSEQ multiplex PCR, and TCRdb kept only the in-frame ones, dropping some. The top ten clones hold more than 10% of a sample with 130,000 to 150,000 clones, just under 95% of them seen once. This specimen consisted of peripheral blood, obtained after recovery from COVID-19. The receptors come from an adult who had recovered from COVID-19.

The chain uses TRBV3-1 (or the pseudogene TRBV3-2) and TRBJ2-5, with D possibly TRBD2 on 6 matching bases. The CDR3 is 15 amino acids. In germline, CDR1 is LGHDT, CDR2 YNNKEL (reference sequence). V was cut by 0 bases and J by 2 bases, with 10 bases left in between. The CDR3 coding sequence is TGTGCCAGCAGCCAAGATGGAGGGACTCAAGAGACCCAGTACTTC. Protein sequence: CASSQDGGTQETQYF.

This CDR3 reads CASSLSGQLYGYTF. Here the CDR3 DNA reads TGTGCCAGCAGTTTGTCGGGACAACTCTATGGCTACACCTTC. The chain joins TRBV28 to TRBJ1-2; weak D call: TRBD1 (6 bases). With 3 bases removed from V and 4 bases from J, the gap between germline ends came to 12 bases. The CDR3 contains 14 residues. Germline V gene data show CDR1 as MDHEN and CDR2 as SYDVKM.

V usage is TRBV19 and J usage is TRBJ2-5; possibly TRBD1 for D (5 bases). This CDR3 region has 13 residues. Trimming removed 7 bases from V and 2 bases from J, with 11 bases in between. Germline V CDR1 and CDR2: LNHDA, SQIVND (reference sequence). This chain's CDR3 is CASKHRHQETQYF. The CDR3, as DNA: TGTGCCAGTAAACACAGGCATCAAGAGACCCAGTACTTC.

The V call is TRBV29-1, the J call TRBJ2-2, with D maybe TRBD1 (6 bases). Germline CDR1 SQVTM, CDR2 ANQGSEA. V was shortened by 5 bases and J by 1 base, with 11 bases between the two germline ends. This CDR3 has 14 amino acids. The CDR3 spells CSVRGQMNTGELFF. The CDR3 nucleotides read TGCAGCGTTCGCGGACAGATGAACACCGGGGAGCTGTTTTTT.

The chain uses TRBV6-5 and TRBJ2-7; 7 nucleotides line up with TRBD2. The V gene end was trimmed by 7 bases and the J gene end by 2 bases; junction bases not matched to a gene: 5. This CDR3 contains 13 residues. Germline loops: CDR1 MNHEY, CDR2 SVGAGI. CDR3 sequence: CASNLSGTYEQYF. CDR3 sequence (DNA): TGTGCCAGCAACTTAAGCGGGACCTACGAGCAGTACTTC.

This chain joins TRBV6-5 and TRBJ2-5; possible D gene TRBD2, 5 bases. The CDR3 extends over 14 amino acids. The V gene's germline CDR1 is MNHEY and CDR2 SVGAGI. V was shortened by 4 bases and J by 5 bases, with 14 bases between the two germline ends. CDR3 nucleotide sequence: TGTGCCAGCAGTTCGCCCAGGTCGGGGGAGACCCAGTACTTC. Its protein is CASSSPRSGETQYF.

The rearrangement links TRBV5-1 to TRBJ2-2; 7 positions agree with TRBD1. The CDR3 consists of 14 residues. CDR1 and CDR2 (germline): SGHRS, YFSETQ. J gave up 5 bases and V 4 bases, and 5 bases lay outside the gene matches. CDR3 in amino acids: CASSQGVRTGELFF. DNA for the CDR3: TGCGCCAGCAGCCAGGGGGTGAGGACCGGGGAGCTGTTTTTT.

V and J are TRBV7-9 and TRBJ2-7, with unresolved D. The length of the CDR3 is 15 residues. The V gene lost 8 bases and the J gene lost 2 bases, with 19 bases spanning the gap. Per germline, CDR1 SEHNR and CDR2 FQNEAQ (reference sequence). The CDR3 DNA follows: TGTGCCAGCGCCTCCATGGCGCCTAAAACCTACGAGCAGTACTTC. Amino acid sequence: CASASMAPKTYEQYF.

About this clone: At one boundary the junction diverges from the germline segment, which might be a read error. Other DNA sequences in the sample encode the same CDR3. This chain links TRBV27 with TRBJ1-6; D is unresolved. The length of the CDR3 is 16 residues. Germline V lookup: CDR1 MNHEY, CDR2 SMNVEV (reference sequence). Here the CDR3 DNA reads TGTGCCAGCAGTTACTTCGGATGGGATCCGAATTCACCCCTCCATTTT. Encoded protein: CASSYFGWDPNSPLHF.

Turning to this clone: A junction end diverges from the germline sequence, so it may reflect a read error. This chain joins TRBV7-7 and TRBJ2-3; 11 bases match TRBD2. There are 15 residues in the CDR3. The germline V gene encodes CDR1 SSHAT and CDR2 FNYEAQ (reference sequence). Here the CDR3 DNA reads TGTGCTAGCAGCTTAGCGGGAGGGCCGATTGATACGCAGTATTTT. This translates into CASSLAGGPIDTQYF. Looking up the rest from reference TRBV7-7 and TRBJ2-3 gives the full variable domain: GAGVSQSPRYKVTKRGQDVTLRCDPISSHATLYWYQQALGQGPEFLTYFNYEAQPDKSGLPSDRFSAERPEGSISTLTIQRTEQRDSAMYRCASSLAGGPIDTQYFGPGTRLTVL.

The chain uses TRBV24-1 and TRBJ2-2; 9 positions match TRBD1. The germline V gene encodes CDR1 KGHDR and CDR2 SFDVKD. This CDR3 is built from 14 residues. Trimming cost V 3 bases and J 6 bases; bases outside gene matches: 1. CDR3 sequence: CATSDRTGAGELFF. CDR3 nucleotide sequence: TGTGCCACCAGTGATCGGACAGGGGCCGGGGAGCTGTTTTTT.

CDR3 nucleotide sequence: TGTGCCAGCAGTGACACCGGACTAGCGGGAGGAGTAGGGCAAGAGACCCAGTACTTC. Amino acids: CASSDTGLAGGVGQETQYF. The chain uses TRBV6-1 and TRBJ2-5, with 14 positions matching TRBD2. With V trimmed by 3 bases and J by 2 bases, 11 bases remained unmatched. Germline CDR1 is MNHNS and CDR2 is SASEGT. There are 19 residues in the CDR3.

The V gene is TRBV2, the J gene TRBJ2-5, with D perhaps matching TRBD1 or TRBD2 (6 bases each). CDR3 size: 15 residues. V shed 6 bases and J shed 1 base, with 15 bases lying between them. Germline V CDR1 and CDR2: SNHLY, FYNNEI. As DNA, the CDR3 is TGTGCCAGCAGATCACAGGGACTGACCCAAGAGACCCAGTACTTC. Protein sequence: CASRSQGLTQETQYF.

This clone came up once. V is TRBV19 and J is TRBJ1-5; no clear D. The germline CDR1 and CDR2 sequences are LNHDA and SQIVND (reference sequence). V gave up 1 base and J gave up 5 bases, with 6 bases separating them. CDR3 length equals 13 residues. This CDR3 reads CASSIVEDQPQHF. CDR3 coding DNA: TGTGCCAGTAGTATAGTGGAGGATCAGCCCCAGCATTTT.

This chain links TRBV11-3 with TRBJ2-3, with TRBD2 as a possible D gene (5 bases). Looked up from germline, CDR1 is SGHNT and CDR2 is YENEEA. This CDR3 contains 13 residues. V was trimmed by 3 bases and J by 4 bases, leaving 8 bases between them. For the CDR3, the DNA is TGTGCCAGCAGCTTCGGGAATTCAGATACGCAGTATTTT. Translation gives CASSFGNSDTQYF.

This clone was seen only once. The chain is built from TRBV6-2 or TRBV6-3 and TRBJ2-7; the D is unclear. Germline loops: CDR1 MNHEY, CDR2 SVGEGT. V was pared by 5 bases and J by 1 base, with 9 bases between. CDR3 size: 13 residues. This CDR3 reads CASSHPPSYEQYF. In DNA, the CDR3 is TGTGCCAGCAGTCACCCACCTTCCTACGAGCAGTACTTC.

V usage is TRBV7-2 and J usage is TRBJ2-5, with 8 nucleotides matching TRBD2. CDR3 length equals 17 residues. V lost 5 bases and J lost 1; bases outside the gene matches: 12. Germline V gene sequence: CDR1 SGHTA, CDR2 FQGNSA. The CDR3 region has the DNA TGTGCCAGCAGCCCCAGGGGCGGGAGGCTACTCCAAGAGACCCAGTACTTC. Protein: CASSPRGGRLLQETQYF. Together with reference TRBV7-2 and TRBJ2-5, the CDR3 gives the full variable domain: GAGVSQSPSNKVTEKGKDVELRCDPISGHTALYWYRQSLGQGLEFLIYFQGNSAPDKSGLPSDRFSAERTGGSVSTLTIQRTQQEDSAVYLCASSPRGGRLLQETQYFGPGTRLLVL.

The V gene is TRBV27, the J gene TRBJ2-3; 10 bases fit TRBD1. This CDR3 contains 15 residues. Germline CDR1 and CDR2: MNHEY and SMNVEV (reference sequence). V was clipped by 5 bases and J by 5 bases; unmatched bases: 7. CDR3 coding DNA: TGTGCCAGCAGTCGACAGGGGGCGCCGGTAGATACGCAGTATTTT. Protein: CASSRQGAPVDTQYF.

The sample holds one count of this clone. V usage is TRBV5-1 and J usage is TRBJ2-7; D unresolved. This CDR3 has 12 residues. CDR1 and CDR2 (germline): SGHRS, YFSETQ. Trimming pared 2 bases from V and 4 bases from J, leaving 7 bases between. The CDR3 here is CASSFDRYEQYF. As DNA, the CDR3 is TGCGCCAGCAGCTTTGATCGGTACGAGCAGTACTTC. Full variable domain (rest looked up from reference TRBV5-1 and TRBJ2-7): KAGVTQTPRYLIKTRGQQVTLSCSPISGHRSVSWYQQTPGQGLQFLFEYFSETQRNKGNFPGRFSGRQFSNSRSEMNVSTLELGDSALYLCASSFDRYEQYFGPGTRLTVT.

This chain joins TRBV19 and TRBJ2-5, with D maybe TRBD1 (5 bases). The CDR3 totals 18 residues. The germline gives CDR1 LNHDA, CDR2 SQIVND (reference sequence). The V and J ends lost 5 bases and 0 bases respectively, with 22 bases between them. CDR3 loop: CASSLGPGRTTDQETQYF. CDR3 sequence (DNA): TGTGCCAGTAGTCTAGGTCCTGGGCGCACGACAGACCAAGAGACCCAGTACTTC.